The 31 T cell receptor beta chains reported below all come from one sample, sequenced in a study of shared clonotypes between healthy human individuals. Here immunoSEQ multiplex PCR was the method, and the copy in TCRdb shows in-frame clones only, minus some. Of fewer than 600,000 clones in the sample, roughly 79% were seen once. Specimen: PBMCs. These receptors all come from a woman aged 40 to 49 in good health. Some clones in this sample may be carry-over from other donors' samples.

The chain employs TRBV28 and TRBJ2-7; 9 nucleotides align to TRBD2. V shed 6 bases, J shed 6 bases, and the junction held 12 bases outside the gene matches. Germline V gene data show CDR1 as MDHEN and CDR2 as SYDVKM. CDR3 length: 15 amino acids. CDR3 coding DNA: TGTGCCAGCAGGCCGGGCGGGAGGGTCCCCTCCGAGCAGTACTTC. Its translation is CASRPGGRVPSEQYF. The whole variable domain, filled in from reference TRBV28 and TRBJ2-7, reads DVKVTQSSRYLVKRTGEKVFLECVQDMDHENMFWYRQDPGLGLRLIYFSYDVKMKEKGDIPEGYSVSREKKERFSLILESASTNQTSMYLCASRPGGRVPSEQYFGPGTRLTVT.

A remark on this clone: A much larger clone is a single base away; this may be a read error. The genes are TRBV7-6 and TRBJ2-5, with D hard to call. This CDR3 has 11 residues. Between the trimmed V and J ends, which lost 0 bases and 5 bases, there was a span of 1 base. The V gene's germline CDR1 is SGHVS and CDR2 FNYEAQ. Here the CDR3 DNA reads TGTGCCAGCAGCTTAGCGGAGACCCAGTACTTC. It is translated as CASSLAETQYF.

This clone was found a few times. The chain recombines TRBV5-6 with TRBJ1-2, with TRBD1 identical over 11 bases. This CDR3 contains 15 residues. Germline CDR1 SGHDT, CDR2 YYEEEE. V was clipped by 3 bases and J by 6 bases; unmatched bases: 7. The CDR3 region is CASSWPGTGGHGYTF. CDR3 nucleotides: TGTGCCAGCAGCTGGCCCGGGACAGGGGGGCATGGCTACACCTTC.

The table lists this clone with a few counts. The J gene is TRBJ2-7, the V gene TRBV5-4; TRBD2 agrees at 14 bases. The CDR3 covers 15 residues. The V gene's germline CDR1 is SGHNT and CDR2 YYREEE (reference sequence). The junction had 6 bases not matched to a gene; V was cut back by 5 bases and J by 5 bases. CDR3: CASRAGTSGSNEQYF. CDR3 coding DNA: TGTGCCAGCAGAGCCGGGACTAGCGGGAGTAACGAGCAGTACTTC.

As for this clone: The sample has other DNA sequences that encode this CDR3 too. This chain joins TRBV27 and TRBJ2-5, with 8 positions matching TRBD2. The J call is uncertain, as TRBJ2-7 better fits the DNA end. Germline assignment: CDR1 MNHEY and CDR2 SMNVEV (reference sequence). The CDR3 spans 14 residues. CDR3 residues: CASNPSGRVYEQYF. DNA for the CDR3: TGTGCCAGCAACCCCAGCGGGAGAGTATACGAGCAGTACTTC.

The genes are TRBV7-2 and TRBJ2-3; D not resolved. The CDR3 runs 15 residues. In germline, CDR1 is SGHTA, CDR2 FQGNSA. V was shortened by 0 bases and J by 2 bases, with 9 bases between the two germline ends. CDR3: CASSLAVTNTDTQYF. In nucleotides, the CDR3 is TGTGCCAGCAGCTTAGCGGTAACCAACACAGATACGCAGTATTTT.

About this clone itself: Other nucleotide sequences in the sample specify the same CDR3. The chain has TRBV6-6 and TRBJ2-1; D is perhaps TRBD2 (5 bases). Trimming removed 0 bases from V and 4 bases from J, with 7 bases in between. The germline CDR1 and CDR2 sequences are MNHNY and SVGAGI (reference sequence). This CDR3 spans 14 amino acids. This chain's CDR3 is CASSYSRVYNEQFF. The DNA of the CDR3 is TGTGCCAGCAGTTACTCGAGGGTATACAATGAGCAGTTCTTC.

The rearrangement uses TRBV5-6 and TRBJ1-2, with a weak D call TRBD1 (5 bases). This CDR3 region has 15 residues. Germline V gene data show CDR1 as SGHDT and CDR2 as YYEEEE. Trimming removed 5 bases at V and 0 bases at J, with 14 bases between. In DNA form, the CDR3 reads TGTGCCAGCAGGACAGATACCCCCCCTAACTATGGCTACACCTTC. This encodes CASRTDTPPNYGYTF.

A few counts support this clone. The chain recombines TRBV15 with TRBJ1-2; 7 bases are a match to TRBD1. Germline V gene data show CDR1 as LNHNV and CDR2 as YYDKDF (reference sequence). V lost 4 bases, J lost 2 bases, and 1 base stayed unmatched. The CDR3 runs to 13 residues. CDR3 sequence reads: CATSTDRNYGYTF. The CDR3, as DNA: TGTGCCACCAGCACGGACAGGAACTATGGCTACACCTTC.

With respect to this clone: The identical CDR3 is also encoded by other nucleotide sequences in the sample. The chain has TRBV10-3 and TRBJ2-1; TRBD2 might be the D (5 bases). The germline V gene has CDR1 ENHRY and CDR2 SYGVKD. V shed 0 bases and J shed 9 bases, with 9 bases lying between them. This CDR3 is built from 13 residues. CDR3 in DNA: TGTGCCATCAGTGAGTCTTCGGGGATTGAGCAGTTCTTC. It yields the protein CAISESSGIEQFF.

This clone has more than one count but fewer than ten. The genes are TRBV4-1 and TRBJ2-7, with D possibly matching TRBD1 (5 bases). V dropped 4 bases and J dropped 5 bases, with 18 bases sitting between them. CDR1 and CDR2 (germline): MGHRA, YSYEKL. The CDR3 has 15 residues. CDR3 DNA sequence: TGCGCCAGCAGCCCGAACATAGGACAAATCCACGAGCAGTACTTC. Translated, it gives CASSPNIGQIHEQYF.

The V and J genes are TRBV19 and TRBJ1-5; D is undetermined. CDR1 LNHDA and CDR2 SQIVND come from the germline V gene (reference sequence). The CDR3 is 13 amino acids. V lost 3 bases, J lost 3 bases, and 6 bases lay in between. For the CDR3, the DNA is TGTGCCAGTAGTATGGCAAACAATCAGCCCCAGCATTTT. It specifies CASSMANNQPQHF.

Worth noting for this clone: This sequence is one base from a far larger clone and is likely a read error. Additional DNA sequences in this sample encode the identical CDR3. The CDR3 coding sequence is TGCGCCAGCAGTTCTTCCCCTCTTAACTATGGCTACACCTTC. It yields the protein CASSSSPLNYGYTF. The rearrangement joins TRBV28 to TRBJ1-2, with D uncertain. The germline CDR1 and CDR2 sequences are MDHEN and SYDVKM. This CDR3 region has 14 residues.

The chain couples TRBV28 to TRBJ1-1; a weak D match, TRBD1 (5 bases). From germline, CDR1 is MDHEN and CDR2 SYDVKM. Trimming took off 7 bases at V and 5 bases at J, with 20 bases between the two ends. The CDR3 has 15 amino acids. DNA of the CDR3: TGTGCCAGCACCCTTTGGGCAGGGCTGTTGACTGAAGCTTTCTTT. Protein sequence: CASTLWAGLLTEAFF.

The J gene is TRBJ2-7, the V gene TRBV5-1; 8 nucleotides align to TRBD2. Germline CDR1 is SGHRS and CDR2 is YFSETQ. J was trimmed by 2 bases and V by 0 bases; bases with no gene match: 4. The CDR3 has 15 amino acids. The CDR3 is CASSLAGGSAYEQYF. CDR3 coding DNA: TGCGCCAGCAGCTTGGCGGGAGGGTCCGCCTACGAGCAGTACTTC.

This clone was seen a handful of times. The genes are TRBV28 and TRBJ2-5; unclear D gene. With 5 bases removed from V and 1 base from J, the gap between germline ends came to 17 bases. The CDR3 has 16 amino acids. The V gene's germline CDR1 is MDHEN and CDR2 SYDVKM. CDR3 in amino acids: CASSRIAVLIQETQYF. DNA of the CDR3: TGTGCCAGCAGTCGGATAGCAGTCCTTATCCAAGAGACCCAGTACTTC.

The chain combines TRBV5-1 with TRBJ2-2; 8 nucleotides align to TRBD2. The CDR3 is 16 amino acids. V shed 4 bases and J 1 base; nucleotides not matched to a gene: 6. The V gene's germline CDR1 is SGHRS and CDR2 YFSETQ. CDR3 sequence reads: CASSLYSGKNTGELFF. The CDR3 region has the DNA TGCGCCAGCAGCCTCTATAGCGGGAAGAACACCGGGGAGCTGTTTTTT.

The chain is built from TRBV11-2 and TRBJ2-3; D is unclear. The germline V and J ends were trimmed by 4 bases and 0 bases, with 11 bases remaining between them. CDR3 length: 15 amino acids. Germline CDR1 reads SGHAT; CDR2 reads FQNNGV. The CDR3 is CASSSRTQSTDTQYF. CDR3 coding DNA: TGTGCCAGCAGCTCCCGGACCCAAAGCACAGATACGCAGTATTTT.

The chain couples TRBV11-2 to TRBJ2-7; no clear D. CDR1 and CDR2 from the germline V gene are SGHAT and FQNNGV. V was trimmed by 1 base and J by 0 bases, leaving 16 bases between them. The CDR3 totals 17 residues. The CDR3 sequence is CASSLGSFSLPSYEQYF. Here the CDR3 DNA reads TGTGCCAGCAGCTTAGGGTCTTTCTCCCTTCCCTCCTACGAGCAGTACTTC.

This rearrangement joins TRBV11-2 to TRBJ2-1; 7 bases are shared with TRBD2. This CDR3 has 17 amino acids. After removal of 5 bases from V and 0 bases from J, the junction contained 10 bases not matched to a gene. Germline CDR1 is SGHAT and CDR2 is FQNNGV. CDR3 region: CASSALPSGHSYNEQFF. Here the CDR3 DNA reads TGTGCCAGCAGCGCCCTCCCTAGCGGCCACTCCTACAATGAGCAGTTCTTC.

V and J are TRBV27 and TRBJ1-5; D gene unclear. The germline gives CDR1 MNHEY, CDR2 SMNVEV (reference sequence). Trimming shortened V by 5 bases and J by 1 base, and 15 bases separated the two germline ends. The CDR3 is 16 amino acids. CDR3 loop: CASSPEGLRSNQPQHF. The CDR3, as DNA: TGTGCCAGCAGTCCGGAGGGCTTGCGAAGCAATCAGCCCCAGCATTTT.

Worth noting for this clone: A much larger clonotype is one base distant, so this may be a read error. The V call is TRBV4-1, the J call TRBJ1-2; 7 bases align to TRBD1. The CDR3 consists of 16 residues. CDR1 is MGHRA and CDR2 is YSYEKL in the germline V gene. J was trimmed by 6 bases and V by 8 bases; bases with no gene match: 18. CDR3: CASGLTGAQVIDGYTF. For the CDR3, the DNA is TGCGCCAGCGGTCTCACAGGGGCCCAAGTTATAGATGGCTACACCTTC.

The V and J genes are TRBV28 and TRBJ1-4; D is unresolved. Trimming pared 4 bases from V and 3 bases from J, leaving 12 bases between. Germline CDR1 MDHEN, CDR2 SYDVKM. CDR3 length equals 15 residues. The CDR3 nucleotides read TGTGCCAGCAGTTCCCCCGGGTGGGCTAATGAAAAACTGTTTTTT. This translates into CASSSPGWANEKLFF.

The chain is built from TRBV4-1 and TRBJ1-5, with 10 bases matching TRBD1. Per germline, CDR1 MGHRA and CDR2 YSYEKL. This CDR3 is built from 16 residues. The trim removed 1 base at V and 7 bases at J, leaving 7 bases unmatched. DNA for the CDR3: TGCGCCAGCAGCCAAGGTTGGGGGACAGGGGCGCAGCCCCAGCATTTT. Amino acids: CASSQGWGTGAQPQHF.

CDR3 bases: TGTGCCAGCAGCGTAGGGCAAGTTAGGGACACCGGGGAGCTGTTTTTT. Its translation is CASSVGQVRDTGELFF. The chain carries TRBV9 and TRBJ2-2; D is ambiguous. This CDR3 comprises 16 residues. CDR1 and CDR2 from the germline V gene are SGDLS and YYNGEE. The ends were cut back, 0 bases at V and 3 bases at J, with 12 bases in the middle.

V is TRBV7-8 and J is TRBJ1-2; TRBD1 agrees at 9 bases. Germline V gene sequence: CDR1 SGHVS, CDR2 FQNEAQ. The CDR3 runs 13 residues. Trimming removed 3 bases from V and 8 bases from J; junction bases left unmatched: 4. This CDR3 reads CASSFTGGSGYTF. The CDR3 region has the DNA TGTGCCAGCAGCTTTACAGGGGGCTCAGGCTACACCTTC.

The chain combines TRBV11-2 with TRBJ2-1, with 9 positions matching TRBD2. Unmatched junction bases numbered 3, after V lost 2 bases and J lost 4 bases. The CDR3 is made up of 15 amino acids. Germline CDR1 reads SGHAT; CDR2 reads FQNNGV. The CDR3 here is CASSLSGRQYNEQFF. CDR3 DNA sequence: TGTGCCAGCAGCTTAAGCGGGAGGCAGTACAATGAGCAGTTCTTC.

For this clone: The sample has other DNA sequences that encode this CDR3 too. The chain employs TRBV11-3 and TRBJ2-1; 13 bases agree with TRBD2. Germline CDR1 SGHNT, CDR2 YENEEA. J lost 10 bases, V lost 5 bases, and 8 bases had no gene match. There are 15 residues in the CDR3. The CDR3 here is CASSLGLAGANEQFF. CDR3 coding DNA: TGTGCCAGCAGCCTAGGACTAGCGGGAGCCAACGAGCAGTTCTTC.

This chain joins TRBV10-2 and TRBJ1-3; weak D call: TRBD1 (6 bases). Germline CDR1 reads WSHSY; CDR2 reads SAAADI. There are 15 residues in the CDR3. V was pared by 7 bases and J by 0 bases, with 13 bases between. The CDR3 sequence: CASTRDTSSGNTIYF. The CDR3 DNA is TGCGCCAGCACCCGGGACACCAGCTCTGGAAACACCATATATTTT.

J is TRBJ2-3 and V is TRBV30; 10 bases align to TRBD1. Per the germline V gene, CDR1 is GTSNPN and CDR2 is SVGIG (reference sequence). This CDR3 spans 13 amino acids. The trim removed 7 bases at V and 6 bases at J, leaving 7 bases unmatched. CDR3 nucleotides: TGTGCCTCCAGAGACAGGGGGCGCGATACGCAGTATTTT. This gives the protein CASRDRGRDTQYF. Looking up the rest from reference TRBV30 and TRBJ2-3 gives the full variable domain: SQTIHQWPATLVQPVGSPLSLECTVEGTSNPNLYWYRQAAGRGLQLLFYSVGIGQISSEVPQNLSASRPQDRQFILSSKKLLLSDSGFYLCASRDRGRDTQYFGPGTRLTVL.

The gene calls are TRBV7-6 and TRBJ1-1; possible D gene TRBD1, 5 bases. V shed 2 bases and J shed 7 bases, with 8 bases lying between them. CDR1 is SGHVS and CDR2 is FNYEAQ in the germline V gene. The CDR3 loop spans 12 amino acids. The CDR3 region has the DNA TGTGCCAGCAGCTTAAGGCAGGGTGAAGCTTTCTTT. Amino acid sequence: CASSLRQGEAFF.